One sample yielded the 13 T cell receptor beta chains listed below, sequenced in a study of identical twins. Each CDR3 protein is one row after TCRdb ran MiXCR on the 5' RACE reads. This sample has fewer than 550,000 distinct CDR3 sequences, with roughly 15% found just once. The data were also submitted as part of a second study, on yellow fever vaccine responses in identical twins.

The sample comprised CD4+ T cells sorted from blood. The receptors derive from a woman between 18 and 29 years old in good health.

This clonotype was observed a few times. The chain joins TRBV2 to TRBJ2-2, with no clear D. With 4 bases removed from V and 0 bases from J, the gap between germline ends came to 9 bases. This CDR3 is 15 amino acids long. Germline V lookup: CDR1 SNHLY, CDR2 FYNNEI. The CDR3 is CASSVRQSNTGELFF. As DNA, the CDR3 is TGTGCCAGCAGTGTACGCCAGTCGAACACCGGGGAGCTGTTTTTT.

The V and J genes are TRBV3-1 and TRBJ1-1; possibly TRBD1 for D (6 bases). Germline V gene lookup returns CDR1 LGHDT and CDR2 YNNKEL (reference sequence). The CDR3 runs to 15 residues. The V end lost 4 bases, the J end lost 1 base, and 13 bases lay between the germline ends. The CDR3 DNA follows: TGTGCCAGCAGCCCACAGGGAACCCAGAACACTGAAGCTTTCTTT. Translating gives CASSPQGTQNTEAFF.

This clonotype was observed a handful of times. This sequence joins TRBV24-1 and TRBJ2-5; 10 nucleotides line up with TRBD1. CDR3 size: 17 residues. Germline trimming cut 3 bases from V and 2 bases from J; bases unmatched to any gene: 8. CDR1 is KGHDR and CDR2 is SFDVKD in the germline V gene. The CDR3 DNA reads TGTGCCACCAGTGATCCCGGGACAGGGGATGGTCAAGAGACCCAGTACTTC. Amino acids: CATSDPGTGDGQETQYF.

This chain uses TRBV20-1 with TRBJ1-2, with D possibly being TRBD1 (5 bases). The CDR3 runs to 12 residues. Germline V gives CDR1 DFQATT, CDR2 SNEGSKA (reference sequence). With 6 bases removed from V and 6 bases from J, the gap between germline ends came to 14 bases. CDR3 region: CSAPTRGHGYTF. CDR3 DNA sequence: TGCAGTGCACCTACTAGGGGCCATGGCTACACCTTC.

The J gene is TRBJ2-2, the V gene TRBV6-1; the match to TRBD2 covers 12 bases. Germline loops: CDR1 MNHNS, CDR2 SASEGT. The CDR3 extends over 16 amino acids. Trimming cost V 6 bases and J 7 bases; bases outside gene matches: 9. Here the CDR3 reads CASRGLAGGLLGELFF. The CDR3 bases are TGTGCCAGCAGGGGCCTAGCGGGGGGGCTTCTCGGGGAGCTGTTTTTT.

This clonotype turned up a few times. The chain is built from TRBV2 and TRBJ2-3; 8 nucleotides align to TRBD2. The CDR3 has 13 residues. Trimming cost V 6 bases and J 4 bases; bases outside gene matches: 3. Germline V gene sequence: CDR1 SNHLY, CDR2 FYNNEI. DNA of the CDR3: TGTGCCAGCAGAACGGGACTAGCAGATACGCAGTATTTT. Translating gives CASRTGLADTQYF.

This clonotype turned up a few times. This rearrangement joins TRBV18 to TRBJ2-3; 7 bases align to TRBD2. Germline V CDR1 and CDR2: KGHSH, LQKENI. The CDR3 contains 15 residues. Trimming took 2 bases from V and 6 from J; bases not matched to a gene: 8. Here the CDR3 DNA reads TGTGCCAGCTCACCATCGGGGGGACCGGCGGATACGCAGTATTTT. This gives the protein CASSPSGGPADTQYF.

CDR3 region: CAISESKGNTGELFF. The CDR3 region has the DNA TGTGCCATCAGTGAGTCGAAGGGGAACACCGGGGAGCTGTTTTTT. The gene calls are TRBV10-3 and TRBJ2-2; D remains unclear. Trimming pared 0 bases from V and 1 base from J, leaving 6 bases between. CDR1 is ENHRY and CDR2 is SYGVKD in the germline V gene. The CDR3 spans 15 residues.

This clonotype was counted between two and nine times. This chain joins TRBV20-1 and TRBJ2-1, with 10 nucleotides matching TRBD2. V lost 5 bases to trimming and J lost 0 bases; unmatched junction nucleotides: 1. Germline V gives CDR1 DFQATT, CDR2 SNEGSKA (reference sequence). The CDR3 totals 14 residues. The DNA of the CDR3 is TGCAGTGCTCTAGCGGGGGCCTCCTACAATGAGCAGTTCTTC. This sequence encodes CSALAGASYNEQFF.

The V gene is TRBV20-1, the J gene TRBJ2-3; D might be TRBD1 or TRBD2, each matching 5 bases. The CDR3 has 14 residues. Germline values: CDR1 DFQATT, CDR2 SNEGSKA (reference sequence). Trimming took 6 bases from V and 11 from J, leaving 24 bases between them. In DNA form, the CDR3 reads TGCAGTGCACCGACAGAGGGATGGAAGAAAGGGCAGTATTTT. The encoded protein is CSAPTEGWKKGQYF.

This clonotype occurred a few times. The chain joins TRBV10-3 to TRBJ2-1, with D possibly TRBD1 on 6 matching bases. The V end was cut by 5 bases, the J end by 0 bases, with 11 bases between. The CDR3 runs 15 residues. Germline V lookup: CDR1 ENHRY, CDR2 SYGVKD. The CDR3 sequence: CAISSRDTSYNEQFF. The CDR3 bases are TGTGCCATCAGTAGCCGGGACACCTCCTACAATGAGCAGTTCTTC.

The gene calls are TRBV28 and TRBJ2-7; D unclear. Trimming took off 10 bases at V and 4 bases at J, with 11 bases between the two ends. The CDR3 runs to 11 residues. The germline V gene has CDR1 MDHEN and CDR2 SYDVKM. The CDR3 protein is CATKTEYEQYV. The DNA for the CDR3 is TGTGCCACCAAGACTGAATACGAGCAGTACGTC.

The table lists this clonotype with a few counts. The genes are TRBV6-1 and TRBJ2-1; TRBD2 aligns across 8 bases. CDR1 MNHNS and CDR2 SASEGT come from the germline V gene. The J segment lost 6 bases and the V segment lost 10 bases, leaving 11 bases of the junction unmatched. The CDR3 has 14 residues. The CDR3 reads CATNPAGGSNEQFF. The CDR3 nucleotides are TGTGCCACCAACCCTGCGGGAGGCTCCAATGAGCAGTTCTTC.